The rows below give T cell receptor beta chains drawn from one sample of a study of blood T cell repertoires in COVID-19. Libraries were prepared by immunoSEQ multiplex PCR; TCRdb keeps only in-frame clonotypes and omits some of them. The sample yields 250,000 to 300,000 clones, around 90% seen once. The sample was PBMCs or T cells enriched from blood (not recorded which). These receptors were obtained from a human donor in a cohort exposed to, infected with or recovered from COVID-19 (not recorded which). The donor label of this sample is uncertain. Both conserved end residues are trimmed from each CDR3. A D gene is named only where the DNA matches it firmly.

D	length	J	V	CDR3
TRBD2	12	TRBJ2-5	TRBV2	ASDSGGARETQY
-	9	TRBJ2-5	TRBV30	AWSPSETQY
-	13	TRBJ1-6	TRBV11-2	ASSLDNRPNSPLH
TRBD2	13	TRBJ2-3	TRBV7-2	ASSSLAGNTDTQY
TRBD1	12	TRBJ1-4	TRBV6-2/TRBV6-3	ASSSGTGVGKLF
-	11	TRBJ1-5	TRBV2	ASSSRGGQPQH
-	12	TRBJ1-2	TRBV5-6	ASRLVYGTQGYT
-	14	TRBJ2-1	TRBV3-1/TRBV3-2	ASSQLDRPSYNEQF
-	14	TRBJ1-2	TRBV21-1	ASSDGRPRDNYGYT
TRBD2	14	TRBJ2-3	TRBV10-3	AISKTSGGITDTQY
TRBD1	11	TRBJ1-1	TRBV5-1	ASKEGQGDAAF
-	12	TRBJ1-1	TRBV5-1	ASSLAGGGTEAF
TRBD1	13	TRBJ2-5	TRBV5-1	ASRRPGQGTETQY
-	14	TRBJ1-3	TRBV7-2	ASSRDRLTSGNTIY
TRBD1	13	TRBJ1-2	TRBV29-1	SVTDRGEGSGGYT
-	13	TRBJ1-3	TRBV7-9	ASRARGVPGNTIY
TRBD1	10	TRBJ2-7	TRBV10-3	AISVTGYEQY
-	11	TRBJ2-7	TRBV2	ASSGVGGYEQY
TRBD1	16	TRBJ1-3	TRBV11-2	ASSLDHHQGQKGNTIY
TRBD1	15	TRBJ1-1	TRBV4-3	ASSQDRTGRYNTEAF
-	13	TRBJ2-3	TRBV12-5	ASGFSTRIRDTQY
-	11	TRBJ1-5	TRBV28	ASSSLRYPAQH
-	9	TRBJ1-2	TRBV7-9	ASRQEAGYT
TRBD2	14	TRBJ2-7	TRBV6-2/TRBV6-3	ASSYELAGAYYEQY
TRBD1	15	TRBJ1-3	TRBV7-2	ASSLASGGAGGNTIY
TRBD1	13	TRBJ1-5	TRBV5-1	ASRATGESNQPQH
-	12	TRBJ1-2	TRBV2	ASSGAGVNYGYT
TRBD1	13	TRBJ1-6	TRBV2	ASSGQGMADSPLH
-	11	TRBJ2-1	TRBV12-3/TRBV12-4	ASSPPGYNEQF
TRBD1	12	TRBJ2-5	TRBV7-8	ASSQDRVQETQY
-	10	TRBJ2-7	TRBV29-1	SVRGSVYEQY
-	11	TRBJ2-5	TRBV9	ASSALTAGTQY
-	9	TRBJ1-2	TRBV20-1	SAPAQGGYT
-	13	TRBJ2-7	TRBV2	ASSERGGGPYEQY
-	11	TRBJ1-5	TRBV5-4	ARSRGNGQPQH
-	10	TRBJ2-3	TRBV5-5	ASSSLADTQY
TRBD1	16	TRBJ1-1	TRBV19	ASTFRDRLGEENTEAF
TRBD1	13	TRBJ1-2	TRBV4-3	ASSLEGQDIGGYT